The present entry profiles one TCR beta chain with its context. The V and J ends lost 5 bases and 8 bases respectively, with 13 bases between them. From germline, CDR1 is SGHVS and CDR2 FNYEAQ. CDR3 size: 13 residues. In the original processing: Using reference gene primer amplification, nucleated cell counts were estimated. The method was immunoSEQ multiplex PCR; TCRdb's version includes in-frame clones alone and lacks a portion of them. D and trimming were read from the DNA, whereas the V and J calls and clone size are those reported in that table. The sample lists 44,000 or so clones; nearly 70% were seen once. This sample is drawn from a study of blood T cell repertoires in COVID-19. Background on the study: Specimens from acute and convalescent COVID-19 originated in the United States, Italy and Spain.

The sequencing sample was made of peripheral blood. The V gene is TRBV7-6, the J gene TRBJ1-3; unclear D gene. The receptor comes from a man older than 75 with acute or convalescent COVID-19. As DNA, the CDR3 is TGTGCCAGCAGCCGGTCTCGCCTCGACACCATATATTTT. Its translation is CASSRSRLDTIYF.